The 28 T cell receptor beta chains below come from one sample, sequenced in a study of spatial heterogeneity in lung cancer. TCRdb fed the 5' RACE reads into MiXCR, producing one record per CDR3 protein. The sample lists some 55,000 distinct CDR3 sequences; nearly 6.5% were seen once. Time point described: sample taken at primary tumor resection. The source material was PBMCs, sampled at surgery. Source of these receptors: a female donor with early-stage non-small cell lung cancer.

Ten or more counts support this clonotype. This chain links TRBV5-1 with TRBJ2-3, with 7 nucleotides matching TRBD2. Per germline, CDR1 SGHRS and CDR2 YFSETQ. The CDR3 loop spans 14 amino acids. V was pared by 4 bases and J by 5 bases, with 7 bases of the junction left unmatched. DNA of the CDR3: TGCGCCAGCAGCCTCGGACTAGTTGAAGATACGCAGTATTTT. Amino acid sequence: CASSLGLVEDTQYF. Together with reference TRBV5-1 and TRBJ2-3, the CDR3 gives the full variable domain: KAGVTQTPRYLIKTRGQQVTLSCSPISGHRSVSWYQQTPGQGLQFLFEYFSETQRNKGNFPGRFSGRQFSNSRSEMNVSTLELGDSALYLCASSLGLVEDTQYFGPGTRLTVL.

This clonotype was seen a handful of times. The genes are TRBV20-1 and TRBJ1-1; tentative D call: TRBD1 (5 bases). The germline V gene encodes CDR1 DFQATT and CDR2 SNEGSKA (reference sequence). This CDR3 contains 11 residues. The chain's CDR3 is CRGVMNTEAFF. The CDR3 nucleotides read TGCAGGGGGGTTATGAACACTGAAGCTTTCTTT.

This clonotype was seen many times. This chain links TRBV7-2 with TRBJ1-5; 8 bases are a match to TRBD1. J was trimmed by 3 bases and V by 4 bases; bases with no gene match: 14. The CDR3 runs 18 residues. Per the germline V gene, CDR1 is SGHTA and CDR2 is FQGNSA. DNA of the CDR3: TGTGCCAGCAGCTGGACATCCGGGACAGGAGCCAACAATCAGCCCCAGCATTTT. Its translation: CASSWTSGTGANNQPQHF.

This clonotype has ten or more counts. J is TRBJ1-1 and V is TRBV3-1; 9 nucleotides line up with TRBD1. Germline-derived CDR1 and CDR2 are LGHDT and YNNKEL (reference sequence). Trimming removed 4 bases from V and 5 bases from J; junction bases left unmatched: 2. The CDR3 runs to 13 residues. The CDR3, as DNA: TGTGCCAGCAGCCTAGGACAGGGGACTGAAGCTTTCTTT. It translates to CASSLGQGTEAFF.

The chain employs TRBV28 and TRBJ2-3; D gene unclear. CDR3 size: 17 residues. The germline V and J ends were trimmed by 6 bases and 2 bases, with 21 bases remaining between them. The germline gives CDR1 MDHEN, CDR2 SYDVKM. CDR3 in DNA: TGTGCCAGCAGCCCCCCCTGGGGTCCACTTCCCACAGATACGCAGTATTTT. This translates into CASSPPWGPLPTDTQYF. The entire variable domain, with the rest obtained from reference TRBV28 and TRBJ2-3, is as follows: DVKVTQSSRYLVKRTGEKVFLECVQDMDHENMFWYRQDPGLGLRLIYFSYDVKMKEKGDIPEGYSVSREKKERFSLILESASTNQTSMYLCASSPPWGPLPTDTQYFGPGTRLTVL.

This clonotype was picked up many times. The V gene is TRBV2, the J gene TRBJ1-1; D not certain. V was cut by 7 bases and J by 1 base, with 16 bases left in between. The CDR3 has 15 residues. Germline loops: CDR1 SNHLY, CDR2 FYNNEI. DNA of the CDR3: TGTGCCAGCACCCTTTCGGCCTCGGCGAACACTGAAGCTTTCTTT. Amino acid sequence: CASTLSASANTEAFF. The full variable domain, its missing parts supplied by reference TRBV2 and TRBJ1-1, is EPEVTQTPSHQVTQMGQEVILRCVPISNHLYFYWYRQILGQKVEFLVSFYNNEISEKSEIFDDQFSVERPDGSNFTLKIRSTKLEDSAMYFCASTLSASANTEAFFGQGTRLTVV.

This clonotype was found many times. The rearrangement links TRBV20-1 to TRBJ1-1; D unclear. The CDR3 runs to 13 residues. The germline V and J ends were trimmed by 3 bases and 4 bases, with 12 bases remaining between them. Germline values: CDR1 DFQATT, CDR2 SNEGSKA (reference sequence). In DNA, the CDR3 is TGCAGTGCTAGCCTCCGTCAAGGCACTGAAGCTTTCTTT. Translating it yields CSASLRQGTEAFF.

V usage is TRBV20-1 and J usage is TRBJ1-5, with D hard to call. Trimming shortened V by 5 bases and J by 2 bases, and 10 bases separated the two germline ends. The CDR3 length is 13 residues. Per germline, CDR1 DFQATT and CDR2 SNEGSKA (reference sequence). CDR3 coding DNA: TGCAGTGCTGTCCCGGTGGGCAATCAGCCCCAGCATTTT. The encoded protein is CSAVPVGNQPQHF.

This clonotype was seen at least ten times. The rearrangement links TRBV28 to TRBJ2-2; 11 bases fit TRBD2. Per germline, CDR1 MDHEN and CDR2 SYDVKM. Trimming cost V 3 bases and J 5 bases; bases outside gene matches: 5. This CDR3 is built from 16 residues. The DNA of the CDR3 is TGTGCCAGCAGTTTCCTAGCGGGAGGTCAGACCGGGGAGCTGTTTTTT. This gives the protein CASSFLAGGQTGELFF.

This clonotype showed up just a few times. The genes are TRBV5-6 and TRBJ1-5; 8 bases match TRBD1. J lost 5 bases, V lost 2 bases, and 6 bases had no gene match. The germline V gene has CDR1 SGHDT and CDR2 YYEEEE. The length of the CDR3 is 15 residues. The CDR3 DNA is TGTGCCAGCAGCTTCGGACAGGGAGGCGATCAGCCCCAGCATTTT. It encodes CASSFGQGGDQPQHF.

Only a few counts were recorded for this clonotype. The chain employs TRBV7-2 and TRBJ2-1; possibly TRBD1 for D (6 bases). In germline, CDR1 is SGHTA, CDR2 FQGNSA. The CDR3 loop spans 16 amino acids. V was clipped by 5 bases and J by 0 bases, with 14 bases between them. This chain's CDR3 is CASSQIRGSSYNEQFF. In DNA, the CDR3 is TGTGCCAGCAGCCAGATCAGGGGCAGCTCCTACAATGAGCAGTTCTTC.

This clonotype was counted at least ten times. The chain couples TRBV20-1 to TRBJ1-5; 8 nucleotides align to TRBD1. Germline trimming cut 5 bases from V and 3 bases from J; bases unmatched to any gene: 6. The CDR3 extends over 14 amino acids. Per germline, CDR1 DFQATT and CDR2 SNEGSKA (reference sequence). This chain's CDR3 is CSAPGQGNNQPQHF. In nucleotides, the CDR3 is TGCAGTGCTCCCGGACAGGGCAACAATCAGCCCCAGCATTTT.

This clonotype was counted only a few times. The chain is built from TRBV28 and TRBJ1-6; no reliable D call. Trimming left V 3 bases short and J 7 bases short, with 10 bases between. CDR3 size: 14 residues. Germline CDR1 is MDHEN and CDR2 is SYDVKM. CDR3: CASSFRSRNSPLHF. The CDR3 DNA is TGTGCCAGCAGTTTCAGGTCGAGAAATTCACCCCTCCACTTT. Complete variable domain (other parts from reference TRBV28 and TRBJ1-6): DVKVTQSSRYLVKRTGEKVFLECVQDMDHENMFWYRQDPGLGLRLIYFSYDVKMKEKGDIPEGYSVSREKKERFSLILESASTNQTSMYLCASSFRSRNSPLHFGNGTRLTVT.

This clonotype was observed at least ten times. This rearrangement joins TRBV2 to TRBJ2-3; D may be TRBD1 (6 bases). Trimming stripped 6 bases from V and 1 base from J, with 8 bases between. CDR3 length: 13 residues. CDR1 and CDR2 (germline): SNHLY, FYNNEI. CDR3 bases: TGTGCCAGCAGGGACAGAGGCACAGATACGCAGTATTTT. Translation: CASRDRGTDTQYF.

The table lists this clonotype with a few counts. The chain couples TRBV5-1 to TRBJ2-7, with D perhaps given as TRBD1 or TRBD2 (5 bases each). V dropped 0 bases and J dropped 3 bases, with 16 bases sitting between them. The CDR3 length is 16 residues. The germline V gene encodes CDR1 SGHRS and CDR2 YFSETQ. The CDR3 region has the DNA TGCGCCAGCAGCTTGGGGACCCAGGTGGGGGTCTACGAGCAGTACTTC. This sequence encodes CASSLGTQVGVYEQYF.

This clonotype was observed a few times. In DNA form, the CDR3 reads TGTGCCAGCAGGACCCTATACAGGGGAAGCTCCTACGAGCAGTACTTC. It is translated as CASRTLYRGSSYEQYF. This sequence joins TRBV6-5 and TRBJ2-7; 7 bases map to TRBD1. J was trimmed by 0 bases and V by 6 bases; bases with no gene match: 11. CDR1 and CDR2 (germline): MNHEY, SVGAGI. The CDR3 is 16 amino acids.

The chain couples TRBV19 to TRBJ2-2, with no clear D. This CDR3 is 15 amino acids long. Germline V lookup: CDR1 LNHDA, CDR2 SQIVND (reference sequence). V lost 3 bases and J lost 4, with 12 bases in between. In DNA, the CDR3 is TGTGCCAGTAGTATGAGGTCAGGTGGCACCGGGGAGCTGTTTTTT. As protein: CASSMRSGGTGELFF.

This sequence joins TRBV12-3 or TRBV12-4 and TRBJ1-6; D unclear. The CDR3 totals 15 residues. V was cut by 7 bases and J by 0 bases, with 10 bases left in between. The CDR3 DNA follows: TGTGCCAGCAAACGGGCGAGCTCCTATAATTCACCCCTCCACTTT. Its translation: CASKRASSYNSPLHF.

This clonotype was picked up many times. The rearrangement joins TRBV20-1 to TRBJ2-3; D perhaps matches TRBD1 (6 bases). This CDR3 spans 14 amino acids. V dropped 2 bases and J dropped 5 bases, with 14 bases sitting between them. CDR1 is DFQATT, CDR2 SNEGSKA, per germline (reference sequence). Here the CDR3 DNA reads TGCAGTGCTAGATCCCCCCAGGGGATAGATACGCAGTATTTT. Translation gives CSARSPQGIDTQYF.

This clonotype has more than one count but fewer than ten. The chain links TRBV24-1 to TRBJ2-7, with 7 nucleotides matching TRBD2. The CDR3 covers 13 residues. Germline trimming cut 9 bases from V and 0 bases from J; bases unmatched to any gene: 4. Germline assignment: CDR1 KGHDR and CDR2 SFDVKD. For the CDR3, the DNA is TGTGCCACCTCTCAGCGGGACTCCTACGAGCAGTACTTC. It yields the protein CATSQRDSYEQYF.

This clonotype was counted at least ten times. DNA for the CDR3: TGCAGTGCTCAAAGGGGTTGGGCTAATGAAAAACTGTTTTTT. Its translation is CSAQRGWANEKLFF. The rearrangement links TRBV20-1 to TRBJ1-4, with a possible D match to TRBD1 (5 bases). V was shortened by 5 bases and J by 3 bases, with 13 bases between the two germline ends. The CDR3 is 14 residues long. Germline CDR1 is DFQATT and CDR2 is SNEGSKA (reference sequence).

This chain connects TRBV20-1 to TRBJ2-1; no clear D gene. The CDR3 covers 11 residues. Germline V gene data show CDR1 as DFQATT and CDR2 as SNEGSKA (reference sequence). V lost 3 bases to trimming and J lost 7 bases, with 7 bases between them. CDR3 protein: CSARVLNEQFF. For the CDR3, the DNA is TGCAGTGCTAGGGTCCTTAATGAGCAGTTCTTC.

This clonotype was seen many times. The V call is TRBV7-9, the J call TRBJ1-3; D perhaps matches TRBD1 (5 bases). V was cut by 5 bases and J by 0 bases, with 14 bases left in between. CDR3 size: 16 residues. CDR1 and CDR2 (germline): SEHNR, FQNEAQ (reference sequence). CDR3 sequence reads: CASSPRTIPSGNTIYF. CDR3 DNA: TGTGCCAGCAGCCCCCGGACAATACCCTCTGGAAACACCATATATTTT.

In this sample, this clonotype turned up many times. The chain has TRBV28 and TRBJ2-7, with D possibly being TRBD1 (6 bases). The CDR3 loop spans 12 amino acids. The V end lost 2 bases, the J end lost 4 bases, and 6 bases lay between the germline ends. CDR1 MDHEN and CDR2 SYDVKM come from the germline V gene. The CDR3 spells CASSLGQYEQYV. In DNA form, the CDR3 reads TGTGCCAGCAGTTTAGGACAGTACGAGCAGTACGTC.

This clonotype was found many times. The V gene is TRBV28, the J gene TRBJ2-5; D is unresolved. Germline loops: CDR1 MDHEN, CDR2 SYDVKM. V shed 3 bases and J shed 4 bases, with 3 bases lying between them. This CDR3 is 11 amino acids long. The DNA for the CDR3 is TGTGCCAGCAGTTTCGGAGAGACCCAGTACTTC. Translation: CASSFGETQYF.

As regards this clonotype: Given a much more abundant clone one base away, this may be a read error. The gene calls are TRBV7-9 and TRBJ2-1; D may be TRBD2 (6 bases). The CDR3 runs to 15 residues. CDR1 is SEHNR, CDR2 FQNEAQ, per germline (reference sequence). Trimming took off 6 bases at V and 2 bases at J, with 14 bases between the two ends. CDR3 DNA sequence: TGTGCCAGCAGATCGGGACTCATCCCCTACAATGAGCAGTTCTTC. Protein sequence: CASRSGLIPYNEQFF.

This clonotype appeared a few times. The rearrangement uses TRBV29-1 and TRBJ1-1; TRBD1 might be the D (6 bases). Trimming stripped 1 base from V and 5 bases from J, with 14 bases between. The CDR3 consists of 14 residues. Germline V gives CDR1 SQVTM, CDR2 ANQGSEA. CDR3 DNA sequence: TGCAGCGTTGAAGTCCAACTAGGGGGTACTGAAGCTTTCTTT. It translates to CSVEVQLGGTEAFF.

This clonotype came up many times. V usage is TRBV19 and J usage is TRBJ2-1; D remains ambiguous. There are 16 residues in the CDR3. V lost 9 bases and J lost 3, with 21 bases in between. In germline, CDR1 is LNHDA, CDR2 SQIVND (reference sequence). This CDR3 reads CASTPPPNSVYNEQFF. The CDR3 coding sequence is TGTGCCAGCACCCCTCCCCCTAATTCCGTCTACAATGAGCAGTTCTTC.